The 29 T cell receptor beta chains listed next were all sequenced from one sample in a study of blood T cell repertoires in COVID-19. Assay: immunoSEQ multiplex PCR; the TCRdb copy retains only in-frame clones and omits some. The table includes under 250,000 clones, 84% detected once. Sequencing input: peripheral blood. The source of these receptors is a man aged 45 to 65 with active or convalescent COVID-19.

This CDR3 is CATSDFLAGGHTQYF. The CDR3 region has the DNA TGTGCCACCAGTGATTTCCTAGCGGGGGGCCATACGCAGTATTTT. This chain uses TRBV24-1 with TRBJ2-3; TRBD2 aligns across 11 bases. Germline assignment: CDR1 KGHDR and CDR2 SFDVKD. J was trimmed by 7 bases and V by 1 base; bases with no gene match: 3. CDR3 length: 15 amino acids.

The chain combines TRBV5-1 with TRBJ1-6; TRBD1 matches 8 bases. The length of the CDR3 is 15 residues. Germline assignment: CDR1 SGHRS and CDR2 YFSETQ. V dropped 4 bases and J dropped 7; count of bases not matched to a gene: 7. The CDR3 region has the DNA TGCGCCAGCAGCATTGGACAGGGTGGGAATTCACCCCTCCACTTT. Protein sequence: CASSIGQGGNSPLHF.

The V and J genes are TRBV21-1 and TRBJ2-7; the D call of TRBD2 is as the table states it, not checked on the DNA. TRBV21-1 is reported as a pseudogene. CDR3 size: 18 residues. CDR3 in amino acids: CASSKVGTSGGGSYEQYF. CDR3 bases: TGTGCCAGCAGCAAAGTGGGAACTAGCGGGGGAGGCTCCTACGAGCAGTACTTC.

This chain joins TRBV28 and TRBJ1-3; D is perhaps TRBD1 (5 bases). This CDR3 has 14 residues. Germline V gene data show CDR1 as MDHEN and CDR2 as SYDVKM. V was clipped by 1 base and J by 3 bases, with 7 bases between them. CDR3: CASSLSGVGNTIYF. In DNA form, the CDR3 reads TGTGCCAGCAGTTTATCGGGGGTTGGAAACACCATATATTTT.

CDR3 in amino acids: CASSRTGSSYEQYF. CDR3 in DNA: TGTGCCAGCAGCAGGACAGGGAGCTCCTACGAGCAGTACTTC. The V gene is TRBV11-3, the J gene TRBJ2-7, with TRBD1 matching 8 bases. Germline CDR1 reads SGHNT; CDR2 reads YENEEA. The trim removed 5 bases at V and 0 bases at J, leaving 3 bases unmatched. This CDR3 region has 14 residues.

The rearrangement links TRBV2 to TRBJ2-7; a weak D match, TRBD1 (5 bases). Trimming removed 5 bases at V and 3 bases at J, with 11 bases between. This CDR3 has 13 residues. Germline values: CDR1 SNHLY, CDR2 FYNNEI. The CDR3 here is CASSKSQGYEQYF. Written as DNA, the CDR3 is TGTGCCAGCAGTAAGTCGCAGGGCTACGAGCAGTACTTC.

V is TRBV4-1 and J is TRBJ2-2; D is perhaps TRBD2 (5 bases). Between the trimmed V and J ends, which lost 1 base and 2 bases, there was a span of 11 bases. The V gene's germline CDR1 is MGHRA and CDR2 YSYEKL. The CDR3 totals 16 residues. As DNA, the CDR3 is TGCGCCAGCAGCCAAGGTGGAGGATCTAACACCGGGGAGCTGTTTTTT. This encodes CASSQGGGSNTGELFF.

The J gene is TRBJ2-3, the V gene TRBV5-8; D perhaps matches TRBD2 (6 bases). V lost 4 bases to trimming and J lost 0 bases, with 9 bases between them. The CDR3 is 14 residues long. The germline CDR1 and CDR2 sequences are SGHTS and YDEGEE. The CDR3 sequence is CASSRGISTDTQYF. CDR3 in DNA: TGTGCCAGCAGCCGGGGGATCAGCACAGATACGCAGTATTTT.

On this clone: Other DNA sequences in this sample translate to the same CDR3. This chain joins TRBV5-1 and TRBJ2-7; 8 nucleotides align to TRBD2. J was trimmed by 4 bases and V by 7 bases; bases with no gene match: 10. The CDR3 consists of 14 residues. Germline CDR1 reads SGHRS; CDR2 reads YFSETQ. CDR3 in amino acids: CASSLRGGTYEQYF. CDR3 bases: TGCGCCAGCTCACTTCGGGGGGGGACATACGAGCAGTACTTC.

The chain uses TRBV7-2 and TRBJ1-1; D unclear. Germline-derived CDR1 and CDR2 are SGHTA and FQGNSA. V gave up 1 base and J gave up 1 base, with 13 bases separating them. The CDR3 runs to 16 residues. CDR3 region: CASSLGSGVQNTEAFF. CDR3 in DNA: TGTGCCAGCAGCTTAGGTTCCGGGGTGCAGAACACTGAAGCTTTCTTT.

The chain links TRBV5-1 to TRBJ2-3, with TRBD2 matching 8 bases. From germline, CDR1 is SGHRS and CDR2 YFSETQ. The CDR3 sequence is 14 residues long. V was clipped by 0 bases and J by 11 bases; unmatched bases: 8. CDR3 residues: CASSLGSGSRKQYF. The CDR3 nucleotides read TGCGCCAGCAGCTTGGGCAGCGGGAGTCGGAAGCAGTATTTT. Full variable domain (remainder filled in from reference TRBV5-1 and TRBJ2-3): KAGVTQTPRYLIKTRGQQVTLSCSPISGHRSVSWYQQTPGQGLQFLFEYFSETQRNKGNFPGRFSGRQFSNSRSEMNVSTLELGDSALYLCASSLGSGSRKQYFGPGTRLTVL.

The chain has TRBV7-9 and TRBJ2-5; D may be TRBD2 (5 bases). CDR1 SEHNR and CDR2 FQNEAQ come from the germline V gene (reference sequence). Trimming removed 5 bases at V and 7 bases at J, with 11 bases between. The CDR3 consists of 12 residues. The CDR3 DNA follows: TGTGCCAGCAGCCCGGGAATTGTGACCCAGTACTTC. Amino acids: CASSPGIVTQYF.

The rearrangement links TRBV4-3 to TRBJ2-2, with 7 bases lining up with TRBD2. V was pared by 0 bases and J by 5 bases, with 3 bases of the junction left unmatched. This CDR3 has 15 residues. Per the germline V gene, CDR1 is LGHNA and CDR2 is YSLEER. The CDR3 sequence: CASSQDPSGTGELFF. In DNA, the CDR3 is TGCGCCAGCAGCCAAGACCCTAGCGGAACCGGGGAGCTGTTTTTT.

This chain uses TRBV30 with TRBJ1-1; weak D call: TRBD1 (6 bases). The V gene lost 2 bases and the J gene lost 8 bases, with 12 bases spanning the gap. Germline assignment: CDR1 GTSNPN and CDR2 SVGIG (reference sequence). The CDR3 runs 12 residues. This CDR3 reads CAWSPGQQEAFF. The CDR3 DNA follows: TGTGCCTGGAGTCCTGGACAGCAGGAAGCTTTCTTT.

This chain uses TRBV29-1 with TRBJ2-1, with 12 bases that match TRBD2. Trimming cost V 2 bases and J 6 bases; bases outside gene matches: 5. Germline V gene lookup returns CDR1 SQVTM and CDR2 ANQGSEA. The CDR3 spans 15 residues. The CDR3 loop is CSVEPSSGGANEQFF. The CDR3 bases are TGCAGCGTTGAACCTTCTAGCGGGGGGGCCAATGAGCAGTTCTTC.

The chain carries TRBV5-6 and TRBJ2-7, with 13 bases that match TRBD2. The CDR3 runs to 17 residues. The V segment lost 1 base and the J segment 6 bases; nucleotides outside the gene matches: 10. Germline V gene lookup returns CDR1 SGHDT and CDR2 YYEEEE. The CDR3, as DNA: TGTGCCAGCAGCTTGAGGACTAGCGGGGGTAGGGGTTCCGAGCAGTACTTC. This translates into CASSLRTSGGRGSEQYF.

The chain couples TRBV4-2 to TRBJ1-2; D may be TRBD1 (6 bases). V shed 4 bases and J shed 3 bases, with 15 bases lying between them. The CDR3 contains 15 residues. Germline-derived CDR1 and CDR2 are LGHNA and YNFKEQ. CDR3 sequence (DNA): TGTGCCAGCAGCCCCGCGCGGGGGCCAGACTATGGCTACACCTTC. It encodes CASSPARGPDYGYTF.

V is TRBV19 and J is TRBJ2-5; tentatively, D is TRBD2 (7 bases). Germline V gene sequence: CDR1 LNHDA, CDR2 SQIVND (reference sequence). The CDR3 runs to 16 residues. V dropped 3 bases and J dropped 5 bases, with 19 bases sitting between them. In DNA form, the CDR3 reads TGTGCCAGTAGTATTACGGGGGGCCCCACTGTGGAGACCCAGTACTTC. Protein sequence: CASSITGGPTVETQYF.

J is TRBJ2-5 and V is TRBV7-9; D gene uncertain. Trimming left V 0 bases short and J 2 bases short, with 7 bases between. Germline V gives CDR1 SEHNR, CDR2 FQNEAQ (reference sequence). The CDR3 spans 14 residues. CDR3 coding DNA: TGTGCCAGCAGCTTAGCAGAGACTCAAGAGACCCAGTACTTC. Encoded protein: CASSLAETQETQYF.

This clone came up once. The chain combines TRBV7-8 with TRBJ2-3; 10 positions agree with TRBD2. Trimming cost V 1 base and J 3 bases; bases outside gene matches: 7. The CDR3 loop spans 17 amino acids. The germline CDR1 and CDR2 sequences are SGHVS and FQNEAQ. This CDR3 is CASSLGLAGGGTDTQYF. CDR3 coding DNA: TGTGCCAGCAGCTTAGGGTTAGCGGGGGGTGGAACAGATACGCAGTATTTT.

For the CDR3, the DNA is TGTGCCAGCAGCACCCCGGGACAGGGTGGATCTGGGGCCAACGTCCTGACTTTC. Translated, it gives CASSTPGQGGSGANVLTF. The J gene is TRBJ2-6, the V gene TRBV7-6; TRBD1 agrees at 9 bases. Germline V gene sequence: CDR1 SGHVS, CDR2 FNYEAQ. With 5 bases clipped from V and 1 base from J, the junction kept 9 bases outside the gene matches. This CDR3 region has 18 residues.

This clone was detected only a few times. The rearrangement links TRBV18 to TRBJ2-4; 7 bases align to TRBD1. V dropped 6 bases and J dropped 0; count of bases not matched to a gene: 11. The CDR3 has 17 amino acids. Per the germline V gene, CDR1 is KGHSH and CDR2 is LQKENI. Here the CDR3 reads CASSSLAGTVAKNIQYF. CDR3 DNA sequence: TGTGCCAGCTCGTCACTCGCTGGGACAGTAGCCAAAAACATTCAGTACTTC. The whole variable domain, filled in from reference TRBV18 and TRBJ2-4, reads NAGVMQNPRHLVRRRGQEARLRCSPMKGHSHVYWYRQLPEEGLKFMVYLQKENIIDESGMPKERFSAEFPKEGPSILRIQQVVRGDSAAYFCASSSLAGTVAKNIQYFGAGTRLSVL.

The CDR3 nucleotides are TGTGCCAGCAGCTGGGACAGGGCGGGTGGAAACACCATATATTTT. This sequence encodes CASSWDRAGGNTIYF. The gene calls are TRBV7-2 and TRBJ1-3, with 9 nucleotides matching TRBD1. V lost 4 bases, J lost 3 bases, and 4 bases stayed unmatched. CDR1 SGHTA and CDR2 FQGNSA come from the germline V gene. The CDR3 has 15 residues.

The V call is TRBV11-2, the J call TRBJ1-1, with D possibly matching TRBD1 (6 bases). Trimming stripped 3 bases from V and 3 bases from J, with 14 bases between. CDR3 length: 15 amino acids. Germline V gives CDR1 SGHAT, CDR2 FQNNGV. CDR3 nucleotide sequence: TGTGCCAGCAGCTTCTCAGGGGTTTCGCACACTGAAGCTTTCTTT. Translated: CASSFSGVSHTEAFF.

The chain couples TRBV19 to TRBJ1-5, with 8 bases matching TRBD1. CDR3 length: 12 residues. Per germline, CDR1 LNHDA and CDR2 SQIVND (reference sequence). V was pared by 6 bases and J by 7 bases, with 2 bases of the junction left unmatched. CDR3: CASRRTGQPQHF. In DNA, the CDR3 is TGTGCCAGTAGACGGACAGGGCAGCCCCAGCATTTT.

The CDR3 bases are TGTGCCAGTAGTAGTCCGACTATGAACACTGAAGCTTTCTTT. It is translated as CASSSPTMNTEAFF. This rearrangement joins TRBV19 to TRBJ1-1; no reliable D call. The CDR3 runs to 14 residues. Trimming stripped 4 bases from V and 0 bases from J, with 9 bases between. Germline V lookup: CDR1 LNHDA, CDR2 SQIVND (reference sequence).

The CDR3: CASSSGTGDGSQHF. The CDR3 DNA reads as TGTGCCAGCAGTTCCGGGACGGGAGATGGATCCCAGCATTTT. The V call is TRBV27, the J call TRBJ1-5, with D possibly matching TRBD1 (5 bases). CDR3 length: 14 residues. V dropped 4 bases and J dropped 11 bases, with 18 bases sitting between them. Germline values: CDR1 MNHEY, CDR2 SMNVEV (reference sequence).

V gene TRBV20-1 combines with J gene TRBJ1-1; 7 bases match TRBD1. Germline values: CDR1 DFQATT, CDR2 SNEGSKA (reference sequence). Trimming removed 3 bases from V and 8 bases from J; junction bases left unmatched: 9. The CDR3 spans 13 residues. The CDR3 loop reads CSASDRVQGEAFF. The CDR3 DNA reads as TGCAGTGCTAGTGACAGGGTCCAAGGGGAAGCTTTCTTT.

The genes are TRBV30 and TRBJ1-3; D unresolved. From germline, CDR1 is GTSNPN and CDR2 SVGIG (reference sequence). The CDR3 covers 15 residues. Trimming took 2 bases from V and 4 from J, leaving 15 bases between them. CDR3 amino acids: CAWSIYAGPGNTIYF. The CDR3 DNA sequence: TGTGCCTGGAGTATATACGCAGGTCCCGGAAACACCATATATTTT.